A selection of T cell receptor beta chains follows, all from one sample in a study of blood T cell repertoires in COVID-19. Sequenced by immunoSEQ multiplex PCR; TCRdb stores in-frame clones only, minus some. The sample has roughly 350,000 clones, roughly 90% seen once. Sequencing used peripheral blood. The receptor set was obtained from a woman between 65 and 79 years old with COVID-19, enrolled during active disease. Each CDR3 is given with its conserved first and last residue. The D gene is left open where the match is weak. Clone size, where shown, is once, few, many, or a class for clones that have expanded.

CDR3	DNA	size	J	V	D
CAWSAPRRRGSYEQYF	TGTGCCTGGAGTGCGCCCCGACGAAGGGGTTCCTACGAGCAGTACTTC	-	TRBJ2-7	TRBV30	-
CASSLDGGDNYGYTF	TGTGCCAGCAGTCTGGATGGCGGTGATAACTATGGCTACACCTTC	-	TRBJ1-2	TRBV6-5	-
CASSPRVGVTSYEQYF	TGTGCCAGCAGCCCCCGCGTCGGGGTTACCTCCTACGAGCAGTACTTC	once	TRBJ2-7	TRBV11-2	-
CASSISHIGRPLNTEAFF	TGTGCCAGTAGTATATCCCACATCGGGAGGCCACTGAACACTGAAGCTTTCTTT	few	TRBJ1-1	TRBV19	-
CASSPNRENYGYTF	TGTGCCAGCTCACCCAACAGGGAAAACTATGGCTACACCTTC	-	TRBJ1-2	TRBV18	-
CATSDAGTEAFF	TGTGCCACCAGTGATGCAGGCACTGAAGCTTTCTTT	-	TRBJ1-1	TRBV24-1	-
CASSADRGRYNEQFF	TGTGCCAGCTCAGCTGACAGGGGGAGATACAATGAGCAGTTCTTC	-	TRBJ2-1	TRBV18	TRBD1
CASSKGGAEMNTEAFF	TGTGCCAGCAGTAAGGGGGGGGCCGAGATGAACACTGAAGCTTTCTTT	-	TRBJ1-1	TRBV5-4	-
CASAGGEKLFF	TGTGCCAGCGCTGGGGGGGAAAAACTGTTTTTT	once	TRBJ1-4	TRBV5-6	-
CSVGEPGQGGFNGYTF	TGCAGCGTTGGTGAGCCGGGACAGGGAGGGTTCAATGGCTACACCTTC	-	TRBJ1-2	TRBV29-1	TRBD1
CASSPTDPGGEQYF	TGTGCCAGCAGTCCGACAGATCCGGGGGGCGAGCAGTACTTC	once	TRBJ2-7	TRBV6-5	TRBD2
CASSQGGSGGASYF	TGTGCCAGCAGCCAAGGCGGTAGCGGGGGGGCCTCGTATTTT	-	TRBJ2-3	TRBV3-1/TRBV3-2	TRBD2
CAGGRQGYILYF	TGTGCCGGAGGCAGACAGGGCTACATTTTATATTTT	once	TRBJ1-3	TRBV27	TRBD1
CARHSSNRDTSSYEQYF	TGTGCCAGACACTCATCCAATCGGGACACCTCCTCCTACGAGCAGTACTTC	-	TRBJ2-7	TRBV19	-
CAWSLGRAYEQYF	TGTGCCTGGAGTCTTGGCCGTGCTTACGAGCAGTACTTC	-	TRBJ2-7	TRBV30	-
CASSRLAGELFF	TGTGCCAGCAGTCGACTAGCCGGGGAGCTGTTTTTT	-	TRBJ2-2	TRBV28	-
CASSGQGGSNQPQHF	TGTGCCAGTAGTGGACAGGGGGGTAGCAATCAGCCCCAGCATTTT	-	TRBJ1-5	TRBV19	TRBD1
CASNVGGTNEKLFF	TGCGCCAGCAACGTTGGGGGGACTAATGAAAAACTGTTTTTT	-	TRBJ1-4	TRBV5-1	-
CASSPGGAYEQYF	TGTGCCAGCAGCCCCGGGGGGGCCTACGAGCAGTACTTC	-	TRBJ2-7	TRBV9	TRBD2
CASEVNPGETQYF	TGTGCCAGCGAGGTTAACCCGGGGGAGACCCAGTACTTC	-	TRBJ2-5	TRBV6-6	-
CASSPNRASTDTQYF	TGTGCCAGTAGTCCGAATCGAGCTAGCACAGATACGCAGTATTTT	-	TRBJ2-3	TRBV19	-